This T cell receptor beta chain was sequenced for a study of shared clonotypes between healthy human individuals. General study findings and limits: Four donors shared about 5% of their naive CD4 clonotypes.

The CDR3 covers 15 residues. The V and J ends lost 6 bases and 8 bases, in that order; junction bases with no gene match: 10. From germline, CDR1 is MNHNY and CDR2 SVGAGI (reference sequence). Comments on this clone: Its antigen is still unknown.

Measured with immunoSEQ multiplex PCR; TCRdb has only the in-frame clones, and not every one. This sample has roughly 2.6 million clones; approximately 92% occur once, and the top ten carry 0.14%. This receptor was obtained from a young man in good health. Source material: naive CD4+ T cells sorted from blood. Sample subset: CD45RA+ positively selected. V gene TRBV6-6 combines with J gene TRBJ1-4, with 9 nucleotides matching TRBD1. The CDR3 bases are TGTGCCAGCAGCCAACCCGCACAGGGGGCGGAAAAACTGTTTTTT. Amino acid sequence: CASSQPAQGAEKLFF.